This is a list of T cell receptor beta chains from one sample in a study of cytomegalovirus exposure and HLA in healthy donors. Libraries were prepared by immunoSEQ multiplex PCR; TCRdb keeps only in-frame clonotypes and omits some of them. The table records about 81,000 clones, approximately 90% of them present only once. The sequenced material came from PBMCs. Receptors were obtained from a man aged 18-30 years in good health and CMV-seronegative. Both conserved end residues are part of each CDR3. A D gene is named only where the DNA matches it firmly. Only part of the rows carry a size: once, few, many, or a class if the clone is expanded.

cdr3_length	clone_size	j_call	v_call	d_call	cdr3_nt	cdr3_aa
15	NA	TRBJ2-7	TRBV29-1	TRBD1	TGCAGCGTCCTCGGTGGGGACAGGGGTTCGTGCGAGCAGTACTTC	CSVLGGDRGSCEQYF
17	NA	TRBJ1-4	TRBV7-2	NA	TGTGCCAGCAGCTTAGACAGTGGCGGGCTACGCGGGGAAAAACTGTTTTTT	CASSLDSGGLRGEKLFF
14	NA	TRBJ2-3	TRBV5-1	TRBD1	TGCGCCAGCAGCGTGGCTACAGGGGCCGATACGCAGTATTTT	CASSVATGADTQYF
14	NA	TRBJ2-2	TRBV9	NA	TGTGCCAGCAGCTCCCGCCTATTAACCGGGGAGCTGTTTTTT	CASSSRLLTGELFF
13	once	TRBJ2-7	TRBV11-3	TRBD1	TGTGCCAGCAGGGAAACAGGGGTCCACGAGCAGTACTTC	CASRETGVHEQYF
15	NA	TRBJ2-3	TRBV28	TRBD2	TGTGCCAGCGAAGACGGGGGGGCCAAAACAGATACGCAGTATTTT	CASEDGGAKTDTQYF
15	once	TRBJ2-3	TRBV18	NA	TGTGCCAGCTCACCCCATAGCGGTGTAGTGGATACGCAGTATTTT	CASSPHSGVVDTQYF
15	few	TRBJ2-7	TRBV5-1	NA	TGCGCCAGCAGCTTGGCTCACTTTGATGCGAGCGAGCAGTACTTC	CASSLAHFDASEQYF
14	NA	TRBJ2-5	TRBV18	TRBD1	TGTGCCAGCTCACCCCGGACAGGGGAGGAGACCCAGTACTTC	CASSPRTGEETQYF
15	NA	TRBJ2-5	TRBV7-9	NA	TGTTCCAGCAGCTTGAGAAGGAAACTATCAGAGACCCAGTACTTC	CSSSLRRKLSETQYF
16	NA	TRBJ2-7	TRBV5-1	TRBD2	TGCGCCAGCAGCTTGGCACTAGCGGGCGGAGCCTACGAGCAGTACTTC	CASSLALAGGAYEQYF
16	NA	TRBJ2-1	TRBV7-7	TRBD2	TGTGCTAGCAGCCGGGGACTAGCGGGGAGGAGTGGTGAGCAGTTCTTC	CASSRGLAGRSGEQFF
14	NA	TRBJ2-2	TRBV10-2	NA	TGCGCCAGCAGTGAAAACAGATACACCGGGGAGCTGTTTTTT	CASSENRYTGELFF
14	NA	TRBJ2-7	TRBV5-1	NA	TGCGCCAGCAGATTGACGACAGCCTCCTACGAGCAGTACTTC	CASRLTTASYEQYF
15	NA	TRBJ1-3	TRBV27	TRBD1	TGTGCCAGCAGGGGACAGGGACCCTCTGGAAACACCATATATTTT	CASRGQGPSGNTIYF
13	NA	TRBJ2-2	TRBV29-1	TRBD1	TGCAGCGTAGGACAGGGGAACACCGGGGAGCTGTTTTTT	CSVGQGNTGELFF
14	NA	TRBJ1-2	TRBV28	NA	TGTGCCAGCAGTCTCAGGGGAATGGACTATGGCTACACCTTC	CASSLRGMDYGYTF
15	NA	TRBJ2-3	TRBV11-2	NA	TGTGCCAGCAGCTTAGCCGGGACTGCTCCAGATACGCAGTATTTT	CASSLAGTAPDTQYF
18	NA	TRBJ1-2	TRBV28	TRBD1	TGTGCCAGCACCCTTGGGGTACTCCGACAGGGGTATTTGCAGGGCTACACCTTC	CASTLGVLRQGYLQGYTF
15	NA	TRBJ2-7	TRBV28	NA	TGTGCCAGCAGTTTCGGGGGCACAGGGGCCCACGAGCAGTACTTC	CASSFGGTGAHEQYF
15	NA	TRBJ1-3	TRBV6-5	NA	TGTGCCAGCAGTCAACAGGCGTACTCTGGAAACACCATATATTTT	CASSQQAYSGNTIYF
14	few	TRBJ1-1	TRBV4-2	NA	TGTGCCAGCAGCTCGAGCAGGGGGAACACTGAAGCTTTCTTT	CASSSSRGNTEAFF
16	NA	TRBJ2-7	TRBV27	NA	TGTGCCAGCAGCAAAATACCCCTGGACAGCTCCTACGAGCAGTACTTC	CASSKIPLDSSYEQYF
15	NA	TRBJ1-4	TRBV4-3	NA	TGCGCCAGCAGCCAAGGCCAGGCAGGGGTCGAAAAACTGTTTTTT	CASSQGQAGVEKLFF
13	NA	TRBJ1-2	TRBV4-3	NA	TGCGCCAGCAGCCTGAAACAGGGTTACGGCTACACCTTC	CASSLKQGYGYTF
13	NA	TRBJ1-2	TRBV11-2	NA	TGTGCCAGCAGCTTATCCCAACAGGCTGGCTACACCTTC	CASSLSQQAGYTF
13	NA	TRBJ2-1	TRBV5-1	TRBD2	TGCGCCAGCGGCGGGAGGGTAGGAAATGAGCAGTTCTTC	CASGGRVGNEQFF
13	NA	TRBJ1-2	TRBV28	NA	TGTGCCAGCAGTTCTCCGCTGCAGGGTGGCTACACCTTC	CASSSPLQGGYTF
21	NA	TRBJ2-1	TRBV9	TRBD1	TGTGCCAGCAGCCCCGATGGGGACAGGGGACGGTGGAACGATGCTTTTTCTGAGCAGTTCTTC	CASSPDGDRGRWNDAFSEQFF
16	NA	TRBJ2-3	TRBV9	NA	TGTGCCAGCAGCGTCGTGACGGGAGCGCTCACAGATACGCAGTATTTT	CASSVVTGALTDTQYF
17	once	TRBJ2-3	TRBV11-2	TRBD2	TGTGCCAGCAGCCGGATCCGGGGACTAGCGGGGGAGGATACGCAGTATTTT	CASSRIRGLAGEDTQYF
14	once	TRBJ1-2	TRBV7-9	TRBD1	TGTGCCAGCAGCGAGGGACAGGGGGCGCGAGGCTACACCTTC	CASSEGQGARGYTF
17	NA	TRBJ2-1	TRBV7-9	NA	TGTGCCAGCAGGCCCCCCGCCAGGGGTAGGCAGATAGATGAGCAGTTCTTC	CASRPPARGRQIDEQFF
17	NA	TRBJ1-1	TRBV6-1	NA	TGTGCCAGCAGTGAATCTGTTTGGGGGACTGAGAACACTGAAGCTTTCTTT	CASSESVWGTENTEAFF
16	NA	TRBJ2-7	TRBV5-4	TRBD2	TGTGCCAGCAGCACAGGACTAGCGGGTAGTTTCAACGAGCAGTACTTC	CASSTGLAGSFNEQYF
15	once	TRBJ2-7	TRBV11-2	TRBD1	TGTGCCAGCAGCACCCGGACAGGAGGAGAGTACGAGCAGTACTTC	CASSTRTGGEYEQYF
15	NA	TRBJ2-3	TRBV5-6	TRBD2	TGTGCCAGCAGCTTCTTAGCGGGAGGCTCGGATACGCAGTATTTT	CASSFLAGGSDTQYF
16	once	TRBJ2-4	TRBV19	NA	NA	CASTSDNRLAKNIQYF
15	NA	TRBJ2-3	TRBV7-2	NA	TGTGCCAGCAGCTTAAGGACGGGGCGGGGAGATACGCAGTATTTT	CASSLRTGRGDTQYF
16	NA	TRBJ2-7	TRBV7-2	TRBD2	TGTGCCAGCAGCTTAGGGAGCGGGGTAAGCTCCTACGAGCAGTACTTC	CASSLGSGVSSYEQYF
16	NA	TRBJ2-2	TRBV4-3	TRBD2	TGCGCCAGCAGCCCTGGGACTAGCGGAAACACCGGGGAGCTGTTTTTT	CASSPGTSGNTGELFF
13	NA	TRBJ1-3	TRBV25-1	NA	TGCGCCAGCAGGCGGGGGGCGGGGAACACCATATATTTT	CASRRGAGNTIYF
14	NA	TRBJ2-7	TRBV7-2	NA	TGTGCCAGCAGCTCCGTAACAGGGAACTACGAGCAGTACTTC	CASSSVTGNYEQYF
14	NA	TRBJ2-7	TRBV5-1	TRBD2	TGCGCCAGCAGCACAGCGGGAGGGCCATACGAGCAGTACTTC	CASSTAGGPYEQYF
13	NA	TRBJ2-3	TRBV5-4	NA	TGTGCCAGCAGCTTGCCTAGCACAGATACGCAGTATTTT	CASSLPSTDTQYF
12	NA	TRBJ2-7	TRBV19	TRBD1	TGTGCCAGTGGGGACAGGGTTAGCGAGCAGTACTTC	CASGDRVSEQYF
13	once	TRBJ1-1	TRBV28	NA	TGTGCCAGCAGTCCCCCATTTAGGAGTAAAGCTTTCTTT	CASSPPFRSKAFF
19	NA	TRBJ2-7	TRBV30	TRBD2	TGTGCCTGGAGTGTACGTTATGGGACTAGCGGGTTTCCTTCCTACGAGCAGTACTTC	CAWSVRYGTSGFPSYEQYF
13	NA	TRBJ1-5	TRBV28	TRBD1	TGTGCCAGCAAGACAGGGCCCAATCAGCCCCAGCATTTT	CASKTGPNQPQHF
16	NA	TRBJ2-5	TRBV5-1	TRBD2	TGCGCCAGCAACCGGAATAGCGGGGGCCTCCAAGAGACCCAGTACTTC	CASNRNSGGLQETQYF
15	NA	TRBJ2-5	TRBV19	TRBD2	TGTGCCAGTAGTCCTGTGACTAGCGGGACTGGGACCCAGTACTTC	CASSPVTSGTGTQYF
12	NA	TRBJ2-1	TRBV29-1	NA	TGCAGCGGCGCTCCAGGGAACAATGAGCAGTTCTTC	CSGAPGNNEQFF
13	once	TRBJ2-5	TRBV5-4	NA	TGTGCCAGCAGCTTGGAGAGAGGGGAGACCCAGTACTTC	CASSLERGETQYF
13	NA	TRBJ2-1	TRBV28	NA	TGTGCCACGGCCACCCCCCCACGGGATGAGCAGTTCTTC	CATATPPRDEQFF
16	NA	TRBJ2-3	TRBV19	TRBD1	TGTGCCAGTAGTATCTCTGACAGGGGGAGCACAGATACGCAGTATTTT	CASSISDRGSTDTQYF
17	NA	TRBJ2-1	TRBV7-6	NA	TGTGCCAGCAGCTTAGTTCCTTTGTCAGGGTCTAGAAATGAGCAGTTCTTC	CASSLVPLSGSRNEQFF